This section outlines one TCR beta chain sequence together with its context. No antigen is known for it. The germline gives CDR1 SEHNR, CDR2 FQNEAQ (reference sequence). This CDR3 is 17 amino acids long. V was pared by 0 bases and J by 6 bases, with 17 bases between. This sample stems from a study of T-cell reconstitution after alpha-beta-depleted transplantation in children. The study, taken as a whole, reports: Several hundred rapidly expanded clones from non-depleted graft cells reportedly supplied alpha-beta T cells about two months post-transplant. After transplant, high TCRbeta diversity at day 60 in some patients arose from surviving recipient T cells and thymic progenitors. Newly produced T cells mostly provided counts and TCRbeta diversity after one year, as hyperexpanded clones declined.

The TCRbeta library incorporated unique molecular identifiers. MiXCR, applied by TCRdb to the PCR reads, yields one record per CDR3 protein. The sample shows approximately 190,000 distinct CDR3 sequences, approximately 8.4% of them seen only once. This sequence originates from a male patient aged 2 to 9 who had a stem cell transplant for acute myeloid leukemia, so the T cells may come from the graft donor. The input for sequencing was PBMCs, mostly from graft donor cells, taken 360 days after TCRalphabeta/CD19-depleted stem cell transplant. J is TRBJ2-2 and V is TRBV7-9; maybe TRBD2 (5 bases). CDR3 bases: TGTGCCAGCAGCTTAGCAAGTAGCGTGAGCCGAGCCGGGGAGCTGTTTTTT. It yields the protein CASSLASSVSRAGELFF.